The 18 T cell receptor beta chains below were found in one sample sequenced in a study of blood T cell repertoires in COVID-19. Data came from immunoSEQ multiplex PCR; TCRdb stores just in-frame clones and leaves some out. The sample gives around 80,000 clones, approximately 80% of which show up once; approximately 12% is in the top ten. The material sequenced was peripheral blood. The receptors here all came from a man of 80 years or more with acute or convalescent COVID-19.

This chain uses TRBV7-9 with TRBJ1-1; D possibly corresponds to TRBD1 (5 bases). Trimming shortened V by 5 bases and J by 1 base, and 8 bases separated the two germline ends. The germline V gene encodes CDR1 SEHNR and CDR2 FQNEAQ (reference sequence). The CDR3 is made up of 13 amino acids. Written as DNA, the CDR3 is TGTGCCAGCAGCATTACAGGGAACACTGAAGCTTTCTTT. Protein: CASSITGNTEAFF.

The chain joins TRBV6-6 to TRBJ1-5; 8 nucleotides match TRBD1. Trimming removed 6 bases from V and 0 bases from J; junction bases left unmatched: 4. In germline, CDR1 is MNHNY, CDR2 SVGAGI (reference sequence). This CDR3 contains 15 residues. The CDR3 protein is CASRGTGNSNQPQHF. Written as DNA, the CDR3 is TGTGCCAGCAGGGGGACAGGTAATAGCAATCAGCCCCAGCATTTT.

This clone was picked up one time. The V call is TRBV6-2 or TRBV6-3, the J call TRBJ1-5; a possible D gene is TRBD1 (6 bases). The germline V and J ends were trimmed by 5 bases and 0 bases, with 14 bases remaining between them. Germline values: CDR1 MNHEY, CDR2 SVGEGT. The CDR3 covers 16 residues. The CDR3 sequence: CASSKLTGFSNQPQHF. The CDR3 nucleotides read TGTGCCAGCAGTAAATTAACAGGGTTTAGCAATCAGCCCCAGCATTTT.

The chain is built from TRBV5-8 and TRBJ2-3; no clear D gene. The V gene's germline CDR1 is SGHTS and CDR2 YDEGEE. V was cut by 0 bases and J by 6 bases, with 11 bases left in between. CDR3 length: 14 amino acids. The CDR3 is CASSLGGGPDTQYF. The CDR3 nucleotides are TGTGCCAGCAGCTTGGGAGGTGGTCCTGATACGCAGTATTTT.

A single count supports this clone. CDR3 amino acids: CASSLEQDTQYF. The CDR3 DNA reads TGTGCCAGCAGCTTAGAACAGGACACGCAGTATTTT. This rearrangement joins TRBV7-9 to TRBJ2-3; tentatively, D is TRBD1 (5 bases). V lost 1 base, J lost 9 bases, and 8 bases lay in between. CDR1 is SEHNR and CDR2 is FQNEAQ in the germline V gene (reference sequence). The CDR3 is 12 residues long.

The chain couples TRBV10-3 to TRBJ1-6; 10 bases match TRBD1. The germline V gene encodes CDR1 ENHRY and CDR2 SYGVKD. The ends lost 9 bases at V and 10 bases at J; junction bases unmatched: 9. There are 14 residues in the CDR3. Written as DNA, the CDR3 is TGTGCCATTCGGCCCGGGACAGGGGAATCACCCCTCCACTTT. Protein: CAIRPGTGESPLHF.

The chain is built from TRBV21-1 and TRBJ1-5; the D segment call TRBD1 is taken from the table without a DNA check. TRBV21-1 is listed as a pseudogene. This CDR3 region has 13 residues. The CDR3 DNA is TGTGCCGGACAGGTCTATAGCAATCAGCCCCAGCATTTT. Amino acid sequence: CAGQVYSNQPQHF.

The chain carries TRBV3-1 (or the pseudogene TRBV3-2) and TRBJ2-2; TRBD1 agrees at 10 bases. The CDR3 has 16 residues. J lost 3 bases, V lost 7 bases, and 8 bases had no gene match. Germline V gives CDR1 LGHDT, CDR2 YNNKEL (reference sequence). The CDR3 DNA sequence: TGTGCCAGCATCGCCGGGACAGGGGAACACACCGGGGAGCTGTTTTTT. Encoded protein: CASIAGTGEHTGELFF.

CDR3 in amino acids: CASSPGTGLQPQHF. In nucleotides, the CDR3 is TGTGCCAGCTCACCCGGGACAGGGTTACAGCCCCAGCATTTT. This chain uses TRBV18 with TRBJ1-5; the match to TRBD1 covers 9 bases. Germline V gene lookup returns CDR1 KGHSH and CDR2 LQKENI. The trim removed 3 bases at V and 7 bases at J, leaving 4 bases unmatched. This CDR3 is built from 14 residues.

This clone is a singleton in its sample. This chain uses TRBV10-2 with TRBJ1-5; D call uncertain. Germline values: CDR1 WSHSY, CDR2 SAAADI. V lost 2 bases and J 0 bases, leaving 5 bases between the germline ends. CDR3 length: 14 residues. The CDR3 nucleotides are TGCGCCAGCAGTGAGGGGAGTAGCAATCAGCCCCAGCATTTT. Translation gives CASSEGSSNQPQHF.

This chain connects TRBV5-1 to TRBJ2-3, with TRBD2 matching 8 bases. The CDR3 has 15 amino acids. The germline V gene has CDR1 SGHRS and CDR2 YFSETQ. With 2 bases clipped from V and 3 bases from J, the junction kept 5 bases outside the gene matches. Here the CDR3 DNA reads TGCGCCAGCAGCTTCATACAGCGGGGGACAGATACGCAGTATTTT. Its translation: CASSFIQRGTDTQYF.

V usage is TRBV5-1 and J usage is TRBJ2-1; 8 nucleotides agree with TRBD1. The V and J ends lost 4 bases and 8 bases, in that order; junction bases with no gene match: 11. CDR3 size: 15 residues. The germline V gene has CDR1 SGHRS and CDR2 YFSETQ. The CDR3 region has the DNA TGCGCCAGCAGCCCAGGGACAGGTCTCGGGGATGAGCAGTTCTTC. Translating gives CASSPGTGLGDEQFF.

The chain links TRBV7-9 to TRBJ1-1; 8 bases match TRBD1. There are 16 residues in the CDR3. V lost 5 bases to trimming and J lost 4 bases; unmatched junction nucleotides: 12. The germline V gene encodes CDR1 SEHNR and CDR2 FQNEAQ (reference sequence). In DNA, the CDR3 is TGTGCCAGCAGCCCCTTGCAGGGGGCAACGAGCACTGAAGCTTTCTTT. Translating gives CASSPLQGATSTEAFF.

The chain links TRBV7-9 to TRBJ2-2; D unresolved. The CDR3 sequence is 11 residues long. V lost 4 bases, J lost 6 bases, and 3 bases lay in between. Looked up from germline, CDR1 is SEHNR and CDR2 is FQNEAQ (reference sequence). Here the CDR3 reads CASSSSGELFF. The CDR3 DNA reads TGTGCCAGCAGCTCTTCCGGGGAGCTGTTTTTT. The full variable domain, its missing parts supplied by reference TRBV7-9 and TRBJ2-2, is DTGVSQNPRHKITKRGQNVTFRCDPISEHNRLYWYRQTLGQGPEFLTYFQNEAQLEKSRLLSDRFSAERPKGSFSTLEIQRTEQGDSAMYLCASSSSGELFFGEGSRLTVL.

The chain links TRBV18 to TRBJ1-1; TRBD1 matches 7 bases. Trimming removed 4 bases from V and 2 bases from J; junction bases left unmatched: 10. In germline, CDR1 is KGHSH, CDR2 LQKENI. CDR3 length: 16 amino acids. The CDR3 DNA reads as TGTGCCAGCTCACAATCGACAGGGAAGACAAACACTGAAGCTTTCTTT. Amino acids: CASSQSTGKTNTEAFF.

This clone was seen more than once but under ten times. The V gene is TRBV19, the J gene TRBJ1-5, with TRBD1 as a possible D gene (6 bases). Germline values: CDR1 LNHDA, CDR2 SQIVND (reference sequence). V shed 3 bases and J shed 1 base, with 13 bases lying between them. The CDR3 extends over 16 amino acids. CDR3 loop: CASSMGAGESNQPQHF. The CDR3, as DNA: TGTGCCAGTAGTATGGGGGCAGGGGAAAGCAATCAGCCCCAGCATTTT.

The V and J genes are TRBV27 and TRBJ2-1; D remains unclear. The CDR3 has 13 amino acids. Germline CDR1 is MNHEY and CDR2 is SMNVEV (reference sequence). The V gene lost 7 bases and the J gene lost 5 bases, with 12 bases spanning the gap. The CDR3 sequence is CASKIDIHNEQFF. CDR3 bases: TGTGCCAGCAAGATCGACATTCACAATGAGCAGTTCTTC.

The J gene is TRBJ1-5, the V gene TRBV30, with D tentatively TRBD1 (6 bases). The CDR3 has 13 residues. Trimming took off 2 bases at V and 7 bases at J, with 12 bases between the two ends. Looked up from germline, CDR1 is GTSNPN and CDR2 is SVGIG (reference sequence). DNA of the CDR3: TGTGCCTGGAGTCATGGACAGATGCAGCCCCAGCATTTT. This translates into CAWSHGQMQPQHF.